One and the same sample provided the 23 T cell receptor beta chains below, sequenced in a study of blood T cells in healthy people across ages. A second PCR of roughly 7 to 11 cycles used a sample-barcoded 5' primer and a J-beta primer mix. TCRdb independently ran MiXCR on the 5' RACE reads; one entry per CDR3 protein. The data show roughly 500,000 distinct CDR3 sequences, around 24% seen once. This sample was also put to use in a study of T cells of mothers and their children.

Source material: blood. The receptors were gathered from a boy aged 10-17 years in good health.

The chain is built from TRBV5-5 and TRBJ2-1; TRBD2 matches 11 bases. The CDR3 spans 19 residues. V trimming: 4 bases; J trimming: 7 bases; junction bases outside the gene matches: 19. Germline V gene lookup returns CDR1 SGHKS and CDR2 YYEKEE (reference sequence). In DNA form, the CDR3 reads TGTGCCAGCAGCCCCCCCGCGGTAGCGGGGGGGCATCAACTTAATGAGCAGTTCTTC. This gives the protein CASSPPAVAGGHQLNEQFF.

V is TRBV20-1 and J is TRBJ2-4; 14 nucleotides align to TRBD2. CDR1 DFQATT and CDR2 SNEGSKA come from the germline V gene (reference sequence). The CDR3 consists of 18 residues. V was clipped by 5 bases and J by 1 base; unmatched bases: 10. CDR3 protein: CSAGGGTSGSLAKNIQYF. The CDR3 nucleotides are TGCAGTGCTGGAGGCGGGACTAGCGGGAGTTTGGCCAAAAACATTCAGTACTTC.

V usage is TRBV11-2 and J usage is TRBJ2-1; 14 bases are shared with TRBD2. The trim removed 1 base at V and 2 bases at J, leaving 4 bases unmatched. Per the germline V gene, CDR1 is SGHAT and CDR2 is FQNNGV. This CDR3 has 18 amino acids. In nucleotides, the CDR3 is TGTGCCAGCAGCTTAGGACTAGCGGGAGGGATTACCTACAATGAGCAGTTCTTC. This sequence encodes CASSLGLAGGITYNEQFF.

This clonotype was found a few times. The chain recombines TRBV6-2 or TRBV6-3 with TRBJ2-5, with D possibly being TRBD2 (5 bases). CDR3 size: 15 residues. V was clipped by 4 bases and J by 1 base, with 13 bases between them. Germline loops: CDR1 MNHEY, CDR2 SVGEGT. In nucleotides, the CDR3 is TGTGCCAGCAGTTTTGCCAGCGGACTCCAAGAGACCCAGTACTTC. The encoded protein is CASSFASGLQETQYF.

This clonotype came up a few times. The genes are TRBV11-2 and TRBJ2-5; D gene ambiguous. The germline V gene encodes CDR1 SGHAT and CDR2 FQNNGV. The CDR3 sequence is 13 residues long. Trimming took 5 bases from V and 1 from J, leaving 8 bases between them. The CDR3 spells CASSKGIQETQYF. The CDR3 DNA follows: TGTGCCAGCAGCAAAGGGATCCAAGAGACCCAGTACTTC.

The chain's CDR3 is CASSVVGGSGDTQYF. CDR3 DNA: TGTGCCAGCAGCGTAGTTGGCGGGAGCGGAGATACGCAGTATTTT. V is TRBV9 and J is TRBJ2-3; 7 bases are a match to TRBD2. The CDR3 contains 15 residues. J lost 5 bases, V lost 0 bases, and 6 bases had no gene match. Germline CDR1 SGDLS, CDR2 YYNGEE.

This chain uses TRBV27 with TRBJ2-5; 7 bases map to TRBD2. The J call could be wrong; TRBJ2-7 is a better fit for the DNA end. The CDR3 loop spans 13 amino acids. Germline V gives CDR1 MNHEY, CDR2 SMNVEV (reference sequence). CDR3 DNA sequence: TGTGCCAGTAAGGAGGACCGCGGGGGCGAGCAGTACTTC. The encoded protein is CASKEDRGGEQYF.

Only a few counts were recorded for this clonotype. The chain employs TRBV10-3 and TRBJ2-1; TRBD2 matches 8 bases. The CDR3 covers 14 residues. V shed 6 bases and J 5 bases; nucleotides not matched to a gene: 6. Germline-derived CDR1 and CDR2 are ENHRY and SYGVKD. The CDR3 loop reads CAISEAGGDNEQFF. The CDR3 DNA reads TGTGCCATCAGCGAGGCCGGGGGGGACAATGAGCAGTTCTTC.

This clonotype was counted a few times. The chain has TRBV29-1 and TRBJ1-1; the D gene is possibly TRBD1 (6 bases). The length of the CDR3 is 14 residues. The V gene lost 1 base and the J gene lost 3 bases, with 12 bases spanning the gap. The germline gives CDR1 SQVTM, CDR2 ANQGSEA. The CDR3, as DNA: TGCAGCGTTGAAGCCGCAGGGGCCCACACTGAAGCTTTCTTT. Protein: CSVEAAGAHTEAFF.

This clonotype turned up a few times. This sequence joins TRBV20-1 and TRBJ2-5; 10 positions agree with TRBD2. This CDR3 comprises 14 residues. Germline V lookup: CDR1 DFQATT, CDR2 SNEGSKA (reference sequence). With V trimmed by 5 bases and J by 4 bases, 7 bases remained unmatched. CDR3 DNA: TGCAGTGCTCAGCGGGAGGGGAGGGCAGAGACCCAGTACTTC. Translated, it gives CSAQREGRAETQYF.

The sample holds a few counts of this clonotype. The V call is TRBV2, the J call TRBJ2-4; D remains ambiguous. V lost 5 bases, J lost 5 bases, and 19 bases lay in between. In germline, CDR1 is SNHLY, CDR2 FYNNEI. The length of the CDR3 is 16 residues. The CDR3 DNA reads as TGTGCCAGCAGTCAGAAGCCGACACACTCGGAAAACATTCAGTACTTC. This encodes CASSQKPTHSENIQYF.

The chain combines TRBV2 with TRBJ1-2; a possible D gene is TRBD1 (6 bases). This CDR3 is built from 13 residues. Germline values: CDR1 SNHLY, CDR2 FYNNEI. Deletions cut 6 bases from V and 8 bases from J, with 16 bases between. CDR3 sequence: CASRLDSGSGYTF. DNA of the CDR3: TGTGCCAGCAGATTGGACAGCGGTTCAGGCTACACCTTC.

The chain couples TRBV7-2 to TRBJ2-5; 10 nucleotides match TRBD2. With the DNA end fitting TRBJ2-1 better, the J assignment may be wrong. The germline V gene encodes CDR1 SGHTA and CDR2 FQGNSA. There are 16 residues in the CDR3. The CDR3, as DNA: TGTGCCAGCAGCTTGGGAGGTAGCGGGGGGAACAATGAGCAGTTCTTC. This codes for CASSLGGSGGNNEQFF.

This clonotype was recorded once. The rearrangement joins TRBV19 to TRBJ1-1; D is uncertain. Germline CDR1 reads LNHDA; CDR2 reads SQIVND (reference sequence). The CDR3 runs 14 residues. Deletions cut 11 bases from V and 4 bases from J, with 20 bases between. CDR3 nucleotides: TGTGCCTGCACCGCGGTACCCGGAGGCACTGAAGCTTTCTTT. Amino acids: CACTAVPGGTEAFF.

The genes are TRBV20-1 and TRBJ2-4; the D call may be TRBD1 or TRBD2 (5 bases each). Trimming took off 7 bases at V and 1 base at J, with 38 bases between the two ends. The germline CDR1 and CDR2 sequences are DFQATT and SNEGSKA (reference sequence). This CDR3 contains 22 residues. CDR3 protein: CSGINAECSIFRSWGAKNIQYF. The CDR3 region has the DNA TGCAGTGGTATCAACGCAGAGTGCAGTATTTTTCGATCTTGGGGGGCCAAAAACATTCAGTACTTC.

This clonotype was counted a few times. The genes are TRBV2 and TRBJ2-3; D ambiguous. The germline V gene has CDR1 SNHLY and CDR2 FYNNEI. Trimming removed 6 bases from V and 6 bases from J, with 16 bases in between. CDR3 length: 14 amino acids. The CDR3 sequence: CASRIAVTRDTQYF. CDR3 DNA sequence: TGTGCCAGCAGGATCGCAGTCACGCGGGATACGCAGTATTTT.

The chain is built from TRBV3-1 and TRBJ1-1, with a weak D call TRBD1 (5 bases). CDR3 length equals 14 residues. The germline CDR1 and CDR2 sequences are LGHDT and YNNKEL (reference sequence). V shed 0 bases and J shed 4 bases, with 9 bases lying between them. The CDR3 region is CASSQEEGITEAFF. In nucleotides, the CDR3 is TGTGCCAGCAGCCAAGAGGAGGGGATCACTGAAGCTTTCTTT.

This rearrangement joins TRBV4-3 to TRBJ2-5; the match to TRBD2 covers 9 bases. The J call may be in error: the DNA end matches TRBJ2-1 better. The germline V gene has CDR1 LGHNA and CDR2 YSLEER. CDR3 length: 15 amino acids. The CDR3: CASSPGTSWAGEQFF. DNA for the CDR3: TGCGCCAGCAGCCCGGGGACTAGCTGGGCCGGTGAGCAGTTCTTC.

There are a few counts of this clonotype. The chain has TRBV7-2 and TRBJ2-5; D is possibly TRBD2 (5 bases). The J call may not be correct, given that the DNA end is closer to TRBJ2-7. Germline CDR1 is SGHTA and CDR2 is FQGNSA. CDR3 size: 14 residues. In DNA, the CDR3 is TGTGCCAGCAGCTCGACTACAGTCTTCTACGAGCAGTACTTC. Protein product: CASSSTTVFYEQYF.

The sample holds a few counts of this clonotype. This CDR3 is CSVNDLPNTEAFF. The CDR3 DNA reads TGCAGCGTCAATGATCTGCCTAACACTGAAGCTTTCTTT. The chain carries TRBV29-1 and TRBJ1-1, with D uncertain. Looked up from germline, CDR1 is SQVTM and CDR2 is ANQGSEA. The CDR3 runs 13 residues. Trimming stripped 6 bases from V and 2 bases from J, with 13 bases between.

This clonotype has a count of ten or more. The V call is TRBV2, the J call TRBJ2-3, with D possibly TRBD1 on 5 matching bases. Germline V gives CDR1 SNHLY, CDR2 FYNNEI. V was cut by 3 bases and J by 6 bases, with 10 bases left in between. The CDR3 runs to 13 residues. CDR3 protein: CASSDRTFDTQYF. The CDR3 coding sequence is TGTGCCAGCAGTGATAGGACATTCGATACGCAGTATTTT.

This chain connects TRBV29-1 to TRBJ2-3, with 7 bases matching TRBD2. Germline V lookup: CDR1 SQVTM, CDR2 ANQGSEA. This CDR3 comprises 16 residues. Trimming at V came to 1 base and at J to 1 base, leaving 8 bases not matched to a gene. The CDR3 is CSVEVWEGPGTDTQYF. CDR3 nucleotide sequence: TGCAGCGTTGAAGTCTGGGAGGGACCCGGCACAGATACGCAGTATTTT.

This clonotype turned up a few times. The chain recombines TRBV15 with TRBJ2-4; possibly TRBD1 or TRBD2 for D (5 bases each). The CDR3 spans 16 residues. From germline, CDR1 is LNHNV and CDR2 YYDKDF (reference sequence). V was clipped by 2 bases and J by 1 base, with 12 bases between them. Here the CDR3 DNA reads TGTGCCACCAGCAGAACCCGGGACCATGCCAAAAACATTCAGTACTTC. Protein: CATSRTRDHAKNIQYF.